These 31 T cell receptor beta chains share one sample of origin, sequenced in a study of immune cell composition in non-small cell lung cancer. Produced via immunoSEQ multiplex PCR; TCRdb's table is partial and in-frame only. The sample has approximately 6,000 clones; around 90% are singletons. Normal lung was sampled as far from the tumour as possible, at least 3 cm. The sequenced sample consisted of non-adjacent lung tissue. All receptors come from a human donor with non-small cell lung cancer.

This sequence joins TRBV2 and TRBJ1-2; D not resolved. CDR3 size: 13 residues. The V end lost 3 bases, the J end lost 2 bases, and 7 bases lay between the germline ends. Germline CDR1 SNHLY, CDR2 FYNNEI. DNA of the CDR3: TGTGCCAGCAGTGACAGTGTAAACTATGGCTACACCTTC. Translation gives CASSDSVNYGYTF.

The chain carries TRBV7-2 and TRBJ2-1; 15 bases fit TRBD2. Germline V CDR1 and CDR2: SGHTA, FQGNSA. V shed 4 bases and J 11 bases; nucleotides not matched to a gene: 6. The CDR3 contains 15 residues. The CDR3 bases are TGTGCCAGCAGCTCGGGACTAGCGGGAGGAATCAAGCAGTTCTTC. Amino acid sequence: CASSSGLAGGIKQFF.

This chain uses TRBV7-9 with TRBJ2-1; 15 nucleotides match TRBD2. The CDR3 is 19 amino acids. Trimming cost V 4 bases and J 4 bases; bases outside gene matches: 11. Germline-derived CDR1 and CDR2 are SEHNR and FQNEAQ (reference sequence). The CDR3 sequence is CASSSGLAGGPGLYNEQFF. The CDR3 region has the DNA TGTGCCAGCAGCTCCGGACTAGCGGGAGGGCCCGGACTTTACAATGAGCAGTTCTTC.

This clone was detected once. The chain carries TRBV9 and TRBJ2-1; no clear D gene. Germline CDR1 is SGDLS and CDR2 is YYNGEE. Trimming cost V 0 bases and J 3 bases, with 7 bases left between them. This CDR3 comprises 14 residues. DNA for the CDR3: TGTGCCAGCAGCGTAGAACTAAACTACAATGAGCAGTTCTTC. Protein: CASSVELNYNEQFF.

The chain recombines TRBV5-6 with TRBJ2-7; D is perhaps TRBD1 (6 bases). The CDR3 spans 15 residues. CDR1 is SGHDT and CDR2 is YYEEEE in the germline V gene. V was shortened by 3 bases and J by 6 bases, with 19 bases between the two germline ends. In DNA form, the CDR3 reads TGTGCCAGCAGCTCGATAACAGGGTTAAGGGGCGAGCAGTACTTC. It yields the protein CASSSITGLRGEQYF.

The chain has TRBV7-8 and TRBJ1-5, with D unresolved. Germline V gene data show CDR1 as SGHVS and CDR2 as FQNEAQ. The ends were cut back, 6 bases at V and 2 bases at J, with 14 bases in the middle. The CDR3 is made up of 15 amino acids. The CDR3 DNA reads TGTGCCAGCAGATTTGAGGGAGCGGGCAATCAGCCCCAGCATTTT. This sequence encodes CASRFEGAGNQPQHF. The full variable domain, in which reference TRBV7-8 and TRBJ1-5 provide the parts outside the CDR3, is GAGVSQSPRYKVAKRGQDVALRCDPISGHVSLFWYQQALGQGPEFLTYFQNEAQLDKSGLPSDRFFAERPEGSVSTLKIQRTQQEDSAVYLCASRFEGAGNQPQHFGDGTRLSIL.

V gene TRBV6-1 combines with J gene TRBJ1-4, with D tentatively TRBD1 (5 bases). This CDR3 is 14 amino acids long. Trimming cost V 6 bases and J 0 bases, with 8 bases left between them. Germline CDR1 and CDR2: MNHNS and SASEGT. The CDR3 region is CASREQATNEKLFF. The CDR3 coding sequence is TGTGCCAGCAGGGAACAGGCAACTAATGAAAAACTGTTTTTT.

This clone was seen only once. The chain uses TRBV14 and TRBJ2-7; 8 nucleotides align to TRBD2. The V gene end was trimmed by 4 bases and the J gene end by 6 bases; junction bases not matched to a gene: 5. This CDR3 has 13 amino acids. The germline V gene encodes CDR1 SGHDN and CDR2 FVKESK. The CDR3 is CASSPLGLGEQYF. Here the CDR3 DNA reads TGTGCCAGCAGCCCACTGGGACTAGGCGAGCAGTACTTC.

The chain joins TRBV18 to TRBJ2-3; 7 bases agree with TRBD1. The CDR3 runs to 16 residues. Trimming at V came to 4 bases and at J to 2 bases, leaving 9 bases not matched to a gene. Germline V CDR1 and CDR2: KGHSH, LQKENI. CDR3 region: CASSRLGQPPTDTQYF. As DNA, the CDR3 is TGTGCCAGCTCACGGCTGGGACAGCCCCCCACAGATACGCAGTATTTT.

The rearrangement links TRBV7-9 to TRBJ1-1; D remains unclear. Germline CDR1 is SEHNR and CDR2 is FQNEAQ (reference sequence). This CDR3 has 14 amino acids. Trimming shortened V by 2 bases and J by 4 bases, and 11 bases separated the two germline ends. The CDR3 DNA is TGTGCCAGCAGCTTATCCGGGGTGAGCACTGAAGCTTTCTTT. Its translation: CASSLSGVSTEAFF. Full variable domain (rest looked up from reference TRBV7-9 and TRBJ1-1): DTGVSQNPRHKITKRGQNVTFRCDPISEHNRLYWYRQTLGQGPEFLTYFQNEAQLEKSRLLSDRFSAERPKGSFSTLEIQRTEQGDSAMYLCASSLSGVSTEAFFGQGTRLTVV.

DNA for the CDR3: TGTGCCAGCAGCGTAGACGTTGGGAGGGCCTACGAGCAGTACTTC. Residues: CASSVDVGRAYEQYF. The chain couples TRBV9 to TRBJ2-7, with 7 bases matching TRBD2. The CDR3 contains 15 residues. Trimming took 0 bases from V and 2 from J; bases not matched to a gene: 5. The germline V gene encodes CDR1 SGDLS and CDR2 YYNGEE.

The chain recombines TRBV9 with TRBJ2-2; D might be TRBD2 (6 bases). Trimming removed 3 bases at V and 0 bases at J, with 9 bases between. The CDR3 sequence is 15 residues long. Looked up from germline, CDR1 is SGDLS and CDR2 is YYNGEE. CDR3: CASSGWTTNTGELFF. CDR3 sequence (DNA): TGTGCCAGCAGCGGATGGACTACGAACACCGGGGAGCTGTTTTTT.

This chain uses TRBV18 with TRBJ2-5; 8 bases are a match to TRBD2. CDR3 length equals 16 residues. The germline V gene encodes CDR1 KGHSH and CDR2 LQKENI. The trim removed 0 bases at V and 1 base at J, leaving 4 bases unmatched. CDR3 loop: CASSPPGGLVQETQYF. In DNA form, the CDR3 reads TGTGCCAGCTCACCACCGGGGGGACTAGTCCAAGAGACCCAGTACTTC.

V and J are TRBV4-1 and TRBJ2-2, with a weak D call TRBD1 (7 bases). The germline V and J ends were trimmed by 0 bases and 4 bases, with 15 bases remaining between them. The germline V gene has CDR1 MGHRA and CDR2 YSYEKL. The CDR3 loop spans 17 amino acids. The CDR3 loop reads CASSQDQGGLATGELFF. CDR3 in DNA: TGCGCCAGCAGCCAAGATCAGGGGGGACTGGCCACCGGGGAGCTGTTTTTT.

The chain recombines TRBV4-1 with TRBJ2-1, with 9 bases matching TRBD2. J gave up 2 bases and V 2 bases, and 1 base lay outside the gene matches. The CDR3 loop spans 15 amino acids. Germline CDR1 reads MGHRA; CDR2 reads YSYEKL. CDR3 nucleotides: TGCGCCAGCAGCCAACTAGCGGGAACCTACAATGAGCAGTTCTTC. It codes for CASSQLAGTYNEQFF.

The rearrangement links TRBV28 to TRBJ2-1; 15 bases agree with TRBD2. Germline V gives CDR1 MDHEN, CDR2 SYDVKM. CDR3 length: 18 amino acids. Germline trimming cut 5 bases from V and 9 bases from J; bases unmatched to any gene: 14. CDR3 protein: CASSEGTMGLAGGSEQFF. The CDR3 region has the DNA TGTGCCAGCAGTGAGGGGACAATGGGACTAGCGGGAGGAAGTGAGCAGTTCTTC.

This clone was observed once. The chain recombines TRBV30 with TRBJ1-1, with 7 bases identical to TRBD1. J was trimmed by 3 bases and V by 3 bases; bases with no gene match: 7. This CDR3 region has 14 residues. Germline assignment: CDR1 GTSNPN and CDR2 SVGIG (reference sequence). The CDR3 is CAWRVDRLDTEAFF. CDR3 nucleotide sequence: TGTGCCTGGAGGGTGGACAGGTTGGACACTGAAGCTTTCTTT.

The gene calls are TRBV30 and TRBJ2-6; perhaps TRBD2 as D (5 bases). The CDR3 sequence is 16 residues long. The V gene's germline CDR1 is GTSNPN and CDR2 SVGIG (reference sequence). Trimming cost V 2 bases and J 0 bases, with 11 bases left between them. The CDR3 here is CAWSPSGYSGANVLTF. The CDR3 DNA follows: TGTGCCTGGAGTCCGAGCGGATACTCTGGGGCCAACGTCCTGACTTTC.

The V call is TRBV5-1, the J call TRBJ2-5; TRBD1 is a possible D gene (6 bases). The CDR3 covers 13 residues. Germline CDR1 is SGHRS and CDR2 is YFSETQ. V was trimmed by 7 bases and J by 3 bases, leaving 13 bases between them. CDR3 protein: CASRGTGKETQYF. CDR3 in DNA: TGCGCCAGCCGTGGAACAGGGAAAGAGACCCAGTACTTC.

The chain has TRBV18 and TRBJ1-1; 8 positions match TRBD1. The CDR3 is made up of 14 amino acids. Germline CDR1 and CDR2: KGHSH and LQKENI. The J segment lost 3 bases and the V segment lost 5 bases, leaving 5 bases of the junction unmatched. The CDR3 protein is CASSGQGQHTEAFF. CDR3 DNA: TGTGCCAGCTCAGGACAGGGACAACACACTGAAGCTTTCTTT.

This sequence joins TRBV29-1 and TRBJ1-2; the D gene is possibly TRBD1 (5 bases). Germline V CDR1 and CDR2: SQVTM, ANQGSEA. This CDR3 contains 14 residues. The ends were cut back, 0 bases at V and 7 bases at J, with 15 bases in the middle. CDR3 DNA: TGCAGCGTTGAAGATTTCGTAGGGGCTGGTGGCTACACCTTC. Its protein is CSVEDFVGAGGYTF.

The V gene is TRBV5-4, the J gene TRBJ2-5, with D uncertain. The germline CDR1 and CDR2 sequences are SGHNT and YYREEE (reference sequence). This CDR3 is 14 amino acids long. Trimming left V 0 bases short and J 5 bases short, with 11 bases between. In DNA, the CDR3 is TGTGCCAGCAGCTTGGGTGGCGCGAGGGAGACCCAGTACTTC. It codes for CASSLGGARETQYF.

The DNA of the CDR3 is TGTGCCAGCAGCCCAGAGGGATCCAATTTCTACAATGAGCAGTTCTTC. This codes for CASSPEGSNFYNEQFF. This chain connects TRBV11-3 to TRBJ2-1; possibly TRBD2 for D (5 bases). The CDR3 is 16 amino acids. Trimming took 5 bases from V and 3 from J, leaving 17 bases between them. Germline V gene lookup returns CDR1 SGHNT and CDR2 YENEEA.

This chain joins TRBV25-1 and TRBJ2-2, with D possibly TRBD1 on 6 matching bases. V lost 5 bases, J lost 2 bases, and 9 bases lay in between. This CDR3 spans 14 amino acids. CDR1 MGHDK and CDR2 SYGVNS come from the germline V gene. CDR3 coding DNA: TGTGCCAGCAGTTTGGGACAAAACACCGGGGAGCTGTTTTTT. The encoded protein is CASSLGQNTGELFF.

This sequence joins TRBV28 and TRBJ2-3; D may be TRBD1 (5 bases). The CDR3 runs 16 residues. CDR1 and CDR2 from the germline V gene are MDHEN and SYDVKM. V was clipped by 5 bases and J by 5 bases, with 20 bases between them. DNA of the CDR3: TGTGCCAGCAGTCTAACCGGTCTTTCTCAGGGAGATACGCAGTATTTT. As protein: CASSLTGLSQGDTQYF.

The chain carries TRBV2 and TRBJ2-1; possibly TRBD2 for D (6 bases). CDR3 length: 15 residues. The V end lost 3 bases, the J end lost 0 bases, and 9 bases lay between the germline ends. Germline V gene lookup returns CDR1 SNHLY and CDR2 FYNNEI. The CDR3 protein is CASSDSGLSYNEQFF. CDR3 coding DNA: TGTGCCAGCAGTGATAGCGGCCTCTCCTACAATGAGCAGTTCTTC. Looking up the rest from reference TRBV2 and TRBJ2-1 gives the full variable domain: EPEVTQTPSHQVTQMGQEVILRCVPISNHLYFYWYRQILGQKVEFLVSFYNNEISEKSEIFDDQFSVERPDGSNFTLKIRSTKLEDSAMYFCASSDSGLSYNEQFFGPGTRLTVL.

V is TRBV18 and J is TRBJ2-7; possible D gene TRBD1, 6 bases. Germline V lookup: CDR1 KGHSH, CDR2 LQKENI. The V gene lost 6 bases and the J gene lost 1 base, with 13 bases spanning the gap. The CDR3 length is 14 residues. CDR3 protein: CASSRQETSYEQYF. The CDR3, as DNA: TGTGCCAGCTCGAGACAGGAGACTTCCTACGAGCAGTACTTC.

The V and J genes are TRBV4-3 and TRBJ2-7, with D maybe TRBD1 (5 bases). The germline V gene encodes CDR1 LGHNA and CDR2 YSLEER. V was trimmed by 1 base and J by 4 bases, leaving 11 bases between them. The CDR3 totals 14 residues. CDR3 in DNA: TGCGCCAGCAGCCAAGCCGGCGGACATTACGAGCAGTACTTC. This codes for CASSQAGGHYEQYF.

The chain links TRBV29-1 to TRBJ2-5; 14 bases fit TRBD2. This CDR3 comprises 14 residues. Germline V CDR1 and CDR2: SQVTM, ANQGSEA. The V gene end was trimmed by 6 bases and the J gene end by 4 bases; junction bases not matched to a gene: 4. CDR3 protein: CSVGGLAGAETQYF. The DNA of the CDR3 is TGCAGCGTGGGGGGACTAGCGGGAGCAGAGACCCAGTACTTC.

V gene TRBV6-5 combines with J gene TRBJ2-1, with D possibly matching TRBD2 (5 bases). Germline CDR1 is MNHEY and CDR2 is SVGAGI. V was pared by 2 bases and J by 7 bases, with 12 bases between. The CDR3 sequence is 14 residues long. In DNA form, the CDR3 reads TGTGCCAGCAGTTACCGTGGGAGTGGGAATGAGCAGTTCTTC. Translation: CASSYRGSGNEQFF.

The chain employs TRBV27 and TRBJ1-1; 7 bases fit TRBD1. CDR3 size: 16 residues. V lost 5 bases to trimming and J lost 5 bases; unmatched junction nucleotides: 14. In germline, CDR1 is MNHEY, CDR2 SMNVEV (reference sequence). The CDR3 is CASSSTLQGTSTEAFF. CDR3 in DNA: TGTGCCAGCAGTAGTACCCTACAGGGGACATCGACTGAAGCTTTCTTT.